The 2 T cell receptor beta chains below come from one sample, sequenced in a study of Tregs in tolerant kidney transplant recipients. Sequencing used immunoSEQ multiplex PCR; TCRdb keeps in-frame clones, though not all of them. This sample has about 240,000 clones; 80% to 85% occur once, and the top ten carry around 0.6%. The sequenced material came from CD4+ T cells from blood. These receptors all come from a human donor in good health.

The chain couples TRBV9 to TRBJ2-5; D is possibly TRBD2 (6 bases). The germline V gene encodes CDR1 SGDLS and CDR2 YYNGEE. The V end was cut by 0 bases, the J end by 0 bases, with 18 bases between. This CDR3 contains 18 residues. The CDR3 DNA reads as TGTGCCAGCAGCGTAGGGGAGTCGGGCGGGGCGAACCAAGAGACCCAGTACTTC. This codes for CASSVGESGGANQETQYF.

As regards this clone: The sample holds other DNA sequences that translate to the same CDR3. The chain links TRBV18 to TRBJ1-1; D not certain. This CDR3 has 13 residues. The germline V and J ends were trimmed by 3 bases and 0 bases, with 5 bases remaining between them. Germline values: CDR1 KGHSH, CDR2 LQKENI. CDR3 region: CASSPGMNTEAFF. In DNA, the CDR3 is TGTGCCAGCTCACCGGGGATGAACACTGAAGCTTTCTTT. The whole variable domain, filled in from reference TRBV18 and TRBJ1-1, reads NAGVMQNPRHLVRRRGQEARLRCSPMKGHSHVYWYRQLPEEGLKFMVYLQKENIIDESGMPKERFSAEFPKEGPSILRIQQVVRGDSAAYFCASSPGMNTEAFFGQGTRLTVV.